A single sample gave rise to the 31 T cell receptor beta chains below, sequenced in a study of blood T cells in healthy people across ages. Primers used in a second PCR of roughly 6 to 11 cycles were a sample-barcoded 5' primer and a J-beta primer mix. TCRdb re-called the 5' RACE reads with MiXCR, one entry per CDR3 protein. The table includes 780,000 or so distinct CDR3 sequences, roughly 50% detected once. Sequencing was done on a sample of blood. The receptors shown here come from a man in his forties or fifties in good health.

This clonotype was observed many times. The chain has TRBV6-5 and TRBJ2-1, with 9 bases fitting TRBD1. The DNA end is a closer match to TRBJ2-7, so the J assignment may be wrong. Germline-derived CDR1 and CDR2 are MNHEY and SVGAGI. This CDR3 is built from 14 residues. Here the CDR3 reads CATCTGGSYNEQYF. The CDR3 nucleotides read TGTGCCACCTGCACAGGGGGCTCCTACAATGAGCAGTACTTC.

The J gene is TRBJ2-3, the V gene TRBV3-1; a weak D match, TRBD2 (5 bases). CDR1 LGHDT and CDR2 YNNKEL come from the germline V gene (reference sequence). V was cut by 2 bases and J by 5 bases, with 14 bases left in between. The length of the CDR3 is 15 residues. This CDR3 is CASSQNTGMGDTQYF. In DNA form, the CDR3 reads TGTGCCAGCAGCCAAAATACGGGGATGGGAGATACGCAGTATTTT.

V usage is TRBV29-1 and J usage is TRBJ2-5; 7 bases are a match to TRBD2. V dropped 8 bases and J dropped 4; count of bases not matched to a gene: 16. The germline gives CDR1 SQVTM, CDR2 ANQGSEA. CDR3 length: 15 amino acids. DNA of the CDR3: TGCAGCTCTTTCCGTTTCCCCGCTAGCGGAGAGACCCAGTACTTC. As protein: CSSFRFPASGETQYF. The full variable domain, rest sourced from reference TRBV29-1 and TRBJ2-5, is SAVISQKPSRDICQRGTSLTIQCQVDSQVTMMFWYRQQPGQSLTLIATANQGSEATYESGFVIDKFPISRPNLTFSTLTVSNMSPEDSSIYLCSSFRFPASGETQYFGPGTRLLVL.

The CDR3 bases are TGTGCCAGCAGTTCCGGACAGGGGGCCGGGTCTGGGGCCAACGTCCTGACTTTC. Translating gives CASSSGQGAGSGANVLTF. The V call is TRBV6-2 or TRBV6-3, the J call TRBJ2-6; 11 positions agree with TRBD1. The V and J ends lost 4 bases and 1 base, in that order; junction bases with no gene match: 6. CDR1 and CDR2 from the germline V gene are MNHEY and SVGEGT. The CDR3 has 18 residues.

The V gene is TRBV20-1, the J gene TRBJ2-7, with D possibly matching TRBD2 (7 bases). CDR3 length: 15 amino acids. Germline assignment: CDR1 DFQATT and CDR2 SNEGSKA (reference sequence). Trimming removed 0 bases at V and 3 bases at J, with 15 bases between. CDR3 coding DNA: TGCAGTGCTAGAGATCCCGCAGGGGACTACTACGAGCAGTACTTC. Its translation: CSARDPAGDYYEQYF.

This clonotype has only one observation. The chain has TRBV20-1 and TRBJ2-3, with TRBD2 identical over 9 bases. Germline CDR1 reads DFQATT; CDR2 reads SNEGSKA (reference sequence). The CDR3 spans 17 residues. V shed 6 bases and J 1 base; nucleotides not matched to a gene: 14. CDR3 sequence: CSAPPRLAGSRTDTQYF. In nucleotides, the CDR3 is TGCAGTGCCCCCCCCCGGCTAGCGGGATCGCGCACAGATACGCAGTATTTT.

This clonotype was seen a handful of times. The chain recombines TRBV5-1 with TRBJ2-7, with 8 bases that match TRBD2. The junction had 12 bases not matched to a gene; V was cut back by 5 bases and J by 2 bases. This CDR3 contains 16 residues. CDR1 is SGHRS and CDR2 is YFSETQ in the germline V gene. The CDR3 is CASSLTTSGGPYEQYF. The CDR3 DNA is TGCGCCAGCAGTTTAACTACTAGCGGAGGACCCTACGAGCAGTACTTC. Together with reference TRBV5-1 and TRBJ2-7, the CDR3 gives the full variable domain: KAGVTQTPRYLIKTRGQQVTLSCSPISGHRSVSWYQQTPGQGLQFLFEYFSETQRNKGNFPGRFSGRQFSNSRSEMNVSTLELGDSALYLCASSLTTSGGPYEQYFGPGTRLTVT.

The V gene is TRBV6-6, the J gene TRBJ2-4, with a weak D call TRBD2 (5 bases). Near its end, the DNA agrees better with TRBJ2-7, so the J call may be wrong. The CDR3 consists of 13 residues. Germline V gene sequence: CDR1 MNHNY, CDR2 SVGAGI (reference sequence). The CDR3 loop reads CASTPEGGYEQYF. DNA for the CDR3: TGTGCCAGCACCCCCGAGGGTGGCTACGAGCAGTACTTC.

V gene TRBV9 combines with J gene TRBJ2-1; 8 positions match TRBD2. J was trimmed by 7 bases and V by 0 bases; bases with no gene match: 9. CDR1 and CDR2 (germline): SGDLS, YYNGEE. CDR3 length equals 16 residues. For the CDR3, the DNA is TGTGCCAGCAGCGTAGAGGGGACTAGGGGAGGGAATGAGCAGTTCTTC. Translating it yields CASSVEGTRGGNEQFF.

The rearrangement uses TRBV5-1 and TRBJ2-1; 10 nucleotides agree with TRBD2. Germline CDR1 is SGHRS and CDR2 is YFSETQ. The V and J ends lost 3 bases and 5 bases, in that order; junction bases with no gene match: 8. This CDR3 comprises 16 residues. The CDR3, as DNA: TGCGCCAGCAGCTCGAAATGGACTAGCGGAAACAATGAGCAGTTCTTC. It translates to CASSSKWTSGNNEQFF.

The chain carries TRBV11-1 and TRBJ2-5; the D is unclear. Trimming left V 3 bases short and J 1 base short, with 9 bases between. In germline, CDR1 is SGHAT, CDR2 FQDESV (reference sequence). This CDR3 contains 14 residues. Here the CDR3 reads CASSFNAAQETQYF. The CDR3 DNA follows: TGTGCCAGCAGCTTCAATGCGGCCCAAGAGACCCAGTACTTC.

This clonotype was recorded a few times. J is TRBJ1-1 and V is TRBV12-3 or TRBV12-4, with D maybe TRBD1 (5 bases). The CDR3 spans 17 residues. The ends were cut back, 6 bases at V and 8 bases at J, with 28 bases in the middle. The CDR3 DNA is TGTGCCAGCAGCCCGCATTTCGTTCTAGACAGTTGGCTGGAAGCTTTCTTT. This gives the protein CASSPHFVLDSWLEAFF.

This clonotype was counted a few times. V is TRBV20-1 and J is TRBJ2-7, with D hard to call. With 0 bases removed from V and 0 bases from J, the gap between germline ends came to 6 bases. The CDR3 sequence is 13 residues long. Germline assignment: CDR1 DFQATT and CDR2 SNEGSKA (reference sequence). The CDR3 sequence: CSARDPSSYEQYF. The DNA of the CDR3 is TGCAGTGCTAGAGATCCGTCCTCCTACGAGCAGTACTTC.

V and J are TRBV29-1 and TRBJ2-1; D might be TRBD2 (6 bases). CDR3 length: 12 residues. V lost 7 bases and J lost 12, with 19 bases in between. CDR1 is SQVTM, CDR2 ANQGSEA, per germline. CDR3: CSAARLEDSQFF. CDR3 coding DNA: TGCAGCGCCGCACGACTAGAAGATTCGCAGTTCTTC.

V gene TRBV28 combines with J gene TRBJ2-4; TRBD1 is a possible D gene (5 bases). Gene TRBJ2-7 matches the end of the DNA better, so the J call may be wrong. This CDR3 has 14 residues. Germline V lookup: CDR1 MDHEN, CDR2 SYDVKM. CDR3 in amino acids: CASSFKGPPYEQYF. The CDR3 bases are TGTGCCAGCAGTTTTAAGGGGCCCCCCTACGAGCAGTACTTC.

This clonotype was seen only a few times. The chain is built from TRBV5-1 and TRBJ2-3; 7 nucleotides match TRBD2. Losses at the gene ends were 4 bases for V and 4 bases for J; bases not matched to a gene: 15. Germline V CDR1 and CDR2: SGHRS, YFSETQ. This CDR3 comprises 17 residues. CDR3 coding DNA: TGCGCCAGCAGCGGGGGTCTTTTAGGACTAGAAGCAGATACGCAGTATTTT. It translates to CASSGGLLGLEADTQYF.

The chain is built from TRBV7-9 and TRBJ1-1; no definite D call. CDR1 SEHNR and CDR2 FQNEAQ come from the germline V gene (reference sequence). There are 13 residues in the CDR3. Trimming took 5 bases from V and 7 from J, leaving 14 bases between them. The CDR3 bases are TGTGCCAGCAGCGTTTTAAATGCACTTGAAGCTTTCTTT. Translating it yields CASSVLNALEAFF.

This rearrangement joins TRBV5-1 to TRBJ2-1; 9 nucleotides line up with TRBD2. Germline CDR1 reads SGHRS; CDR2 reads YFSETQ. The length of the CDR3 is 16 residues. J gave up 8 bases and V 0 bases, and 9 bases lay outside the gene matches. The CDR3 spells CASSLAWREGRDEQFF. Here the CDR3 DNA reads TGCGCCAGCAGCTTGGCTTGGCGGGAGGGCCGGGATGAGCAGTTCTTC.

The CDR3 is CASSGQGAGAYGYTF. CDR3 sequence (DNA): TGTGCCAGCAGTGGACAGGGGGCCGGGGCTTATGGCTACACCTTC. The chain uses TRBV2 and TRBJ1-2; 10 bases are a match to TRBD1. V shed 4 bases and J 5 bases; nucleotides not matched to a gene: 7. Germline values: CDR1 SNHLY, CDR2 FYNNEI. This CDR3 has 15 residues.

The chain recombines TRBV6-2 or TRBV6-3 with TRBJ2-1, with TRBD1 matching over 7 bases. V dropped 6 bases and J dropped 10; count of bases not matched to a gene: 6. CDR3 size: 12 residues. The germline CDR1 and CDR2 sequences are MNHEY and SVGEGT. This CDR3 reads CASRYTGEEQFF. The CDR3 nucleotides are TGTGCCAGCAGGTATACAGGGGAGGAGCAGTTCTTC.

The J gene is TRBJ2-3, the V gene TRBV6-5; 11 nucleotides match TRBD1. V lost 7 bases to trimming and J lost 4 bases; unmatched junction nucleotides: 7. Germline CDR1 and CDR2: MNHEY and SVGAGI. There are 15 residues in the CDR3. CDR3 in DNA: TGTGCCAGCACTTCAACGGGACAGGGGGCAGATACGCAGTATTTT. Protein: CASTSTGQGADTQYF.

CDR3: CASTETSGGSDTQYF. The CDR3 region has the DNA TGTGCCTCAACGGAAACTAGCGGGGGATCAGATACGCAGTATTTT. This sequence joins TRBV6-4 and TRBJ2-3; 11 bases fit TRBD2. CDR1 is MRHNA, CDR2 SNTAGT, per germline. CDR3 length equals 15 residues. The V segment lost 11 bases and the J segment 4 bases; nucleotides outside the gene matches: 11.

The chain has TRBV7-3 and TRBJ2-1; 9 bases align to TRBD1. Unmatched junction bases numbered 4, after V lost 2 bases and J lost 5 bases. Germline V gives CDR1 SGHTA, CDR2 FQGTGA. The CDR3 consists of 15 residues. The CDR3 DNA reads TGTGCCAGCAGCTTATCGGGACAGGGCCACAATGAGCAGTTCTTC. Translating it yields CASSLSGQGHNEQFF.

This clonotype was found once. The genes are TRBV12-3 or TRBV12-4 and TRBJ2-3, with 7 bases that match TRBD2. V shed 6 bases, J shed 2 bases, and the junction held 8 bases outside the gene matches. The CDR3 runs 15 residues. CDR3 residues: CASRRNGGFTDTQYF. The CDR3 DNA sequence: TGTGCCAGCAGACGTAACGGGGGGTTCACAGATACGCAGTATTTT.

This clonotype was seen a handful of times. The chain couples TRBV12-3 or TRBV12-4 to TRBJ2-5, with D possibly TRBD1 on 6 matching bases. The CDR3 loop spans 16 amino acids. Trimming removed 3 bases from V and 3 bases from J, with 17 bases in between. This CDR3 reads CASSFSTGKGEETQYF. Written as DNA, the CDR3 is TGTGCCAGCAGTTTTTCTACAGGGAAAGGAGAAGAGACCCAGTACTTC.

The rearrangement links TRBV29-1 to TRBJ2-7; D may be TRBD1 (6 bases). The CDR3 has 12 residues. V lost 2 bases, J lost 3 bases, and 8 bases lay in between. CDR1 is SQVTM and CDR2 is ANQGSEA in the germline V gene. The CDR3 nucleotides are TGCAGCGTTGAATTGGACAGCTACGAGCAGTACTTC. It yields the protein CSVELDSYEQYF.

This clonotype was seen a few times. V usage is TRBV29-1 and J usage is TRBJ2-5; TRBD1 matches 7 bases. Germline V gives CDR1 SQVTM, CDR2 ANQGSEA. The CDR3 is made up of 14 amino acids. Trimming at V came to 6 bases and at J to 4 bases, leaving 11 bases not matched to a gene. CDR3 amino acids: CSVARDRTGETQYF. Written as DNA, the CDR3 is TGCAGCGTGGCCCGGGACAGAACTGGAGAGACCCAGTACTTC.

This clonotype appeared once. CDR3 nucleotides: TGTGCCAGTAGTCCCGAGGGGTACAGGGTAGCCAAAAACATTCAGTACTTC. Protein product: CASSPEGYRVAKNIQYF. The V gene is TRBV19, the J gene TRBJ2-4; D is possibly TRBD1 (6 bases). The CDR3 is made up of 17 amino acids. Germline CDR1 and CDR2: LNHDA and SQIVND (reference sequence). V lost 5 bases and J 0 bases, leaving 17 bases between the germline ends.

The rearrangement joins TRBV20-1 to TRBJ2-6; D is tentatively TRBD1 or TRBD2 (5 bases each). The CDR3 runs 17 residues. The germline gives CDR1 DFQATT, CDR2 SNEGSKA (reference sequence). Trimming took off 4 bases at V and 0 bases at J, with 16 bases between the two ends. CDR3 coding DNA: TGCAGTGCTATATACGGGGCCGTAAGCTCTGGGGCCAACGTCCTGACTTTC. Encoded protein: CSAIYGAVSSGANVLTF.

This chain links TRBV4-1 with TRBJ2-7; 8 bases map to TRBD1. Per the germline V gene, CDR1 is MGHRA and CDR2 is YSYEKL. The CDR3 runs to 16 residues. J gave up 5 bases and V 2 bases, and 11 bases lay outside the gene matches. CDR3 bases: TGCGCCAGCAGCCAAATACGACGGACAGGGCCTGACGAGCAGTACTTC. Its protein product is CASSQIRRTGPDEQYF.

This clonotype was seen only a few times. Written as DNA, the CDR3 is TGCAGCGTTGAAGATTTAGGGGGGACCCAGTACTTC. Residues: CSVEDLGGTQYF. The V gene is TRBV29-1, the J gene TRBJ2-7, with a possible D match to TRBD1 (6 bases). The J call may be mistaken, given a closer DNA end match to TRBJ2-5. Germline CDR1 SQVTM, CDR2 ANQGSEA. The CDR3 is 12 residues long.